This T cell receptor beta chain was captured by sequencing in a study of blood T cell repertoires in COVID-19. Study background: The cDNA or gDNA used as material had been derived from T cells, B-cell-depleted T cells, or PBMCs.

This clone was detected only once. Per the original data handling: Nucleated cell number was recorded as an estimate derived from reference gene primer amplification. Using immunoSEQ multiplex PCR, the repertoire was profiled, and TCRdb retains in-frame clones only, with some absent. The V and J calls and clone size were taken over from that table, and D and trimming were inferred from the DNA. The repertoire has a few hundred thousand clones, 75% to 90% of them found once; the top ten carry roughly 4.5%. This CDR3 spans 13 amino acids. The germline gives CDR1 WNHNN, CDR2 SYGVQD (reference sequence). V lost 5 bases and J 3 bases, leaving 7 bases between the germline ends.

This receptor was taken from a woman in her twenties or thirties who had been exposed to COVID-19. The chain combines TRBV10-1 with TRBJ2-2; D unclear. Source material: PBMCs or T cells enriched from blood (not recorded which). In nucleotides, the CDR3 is TGCGCCAGCAGTCTAATGCACACCGGGGAGCTGTTTTTT. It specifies CASSLMHTGELFF.